These T cell receptor beta chains were read from a single sample in a study of vaccination effects on CD4 cells after COVID-19. Antigens for these TCRs are unknown. TCRdb's table, derived via immunoSEQ multiplex PCR, lists solely in-frame clones and lacks some. The repertoire includes 50,000 to 65,000 clones, around 75% of them detected once, and about 2.2% sits in the top ten. Sequences were derived from CD4+ T cells from PBMCs cultured with HCoV-229E spike peptides, sampled before COVID-19 vaccination. The receptors derive from a human donor who received a COVID-19 vaccine. Each CDR3 is given with its conserved first and last residue. A D gene is named only where the DNA matches it firmly.

TRBV18,TRBD1,TRBJ1-5,CASSDRVDQPQHF
TRBV28,NA,TRBJ2-3,CASSLLGGGTDTQYF
TRBV15,TRBD1,TRBJ2-3,CATSLRQGSIDTQYF
TRBV3-1/TRBV3-2,NA,TRBJ2-2,CASSLSRSGGGELFF
TRBV30,NA,TRBJ1-2,CAWSLQGSYGYTF
TRBV29-1,NA,TRBJ2-1,CSVEDRRGYNEQFF
TRBV15,NA,TRBJ1-1,CATSNGQIVTEAFF
TRBV28,NA,TRBJ1-5,CASSLWVVENQPQHF
TRBV7-9,TRBD1,TRBJ2-3,CASSFGDRVTDTQYF
TRBV12-5,TRBD1,TRBJ2-5,CASGPGQGFRETQYF
TRBV6-5,NA,TRBJ1-1,CASSRMNTEAFF
TRBV19,TRBD1,TRBJ1-5,CASNDRGPGQPQHF
TRBV3-1/TRBV3-2,NA,TRBJ1-3,CASSQGPNPGNTIYF
TRBV5-1,NA,TRBJ1-1,CASSSGHANANTEAFF
TRBV18,NA,TRBJ1-1,CASSPQGIDTEAFF
TRBV11-2,NA,TRBJ1-1,CASSLEGRNTEAFF
TRBV30,NA,TRBJ2-5,CAWSLKPNRETQYF
TRBV4-1,NA,TRBJ2-5,CASSSGLRTQYF
TRBV9,NA,TRBJ1-3,CASSGTGTGNTIYF
TRBV9,NA,TRBJ2-6,CASSKSGHFSGANVLTF
TRBV9,TRBD1,TRBJ1-1,CASSVDSGGYTEAFF
TRBV2,TRBD1,TRBJ2-2,CASSEVGQGLTGELFF
TRBV7-9,TRBD1,TRBJ2-2,CASSPRQGAPNTGELFF
TRBV9,TRBD2,TRBJ2-1,CASSVVGTINEQFF
TRBV7-9,NA,TRBJ1-1,CASSLSPFQGQAFF
TRBV6-5,NA,TRBJ2-1,CASQRSASYNEQFF
TRBV28,TRBD1,TRBJ1-1,CASRRPPGQSTEAFF
TRBV5-6,NA,TRBJ2-3,CASSLGPTDTDTQYF
TRBV6-4,NA,TRBJ1-6,CASSVAGGNSPLHF
TRBV18,NA,TRBJ1-1,CASSPLVTNTEAFF
TRBV6-5,TRBD2,TRBJ2-1,CASSYIAGGPVNEQFF
TRBV28,NA,TRBJ2-3,CATNESPGARHTDTQYF
TRBV7-9,NA,TRBJ2-5,CASSRTPGAETQYF
TRBV7-2,NA,TRBJ2-5,CASSPSLARQETQYF
TRBV5-1,NA,TRBJ1-1,CASTEDGVNTEAFF
TRBV2,NA,TRBJ2-2,CASSELTAGELFF
TRBV5-1,NA,TRBJ1-1,CASSLREENTEAFF
TRBV15,NA,TRBJ1-2,CATSRDPNYGYTF
TRBV5-6,NA,TRBJ1-6,CASSLPGVDSPLHF
TRBV4-1,TRBD1,TRBJ1-6,CASSRPAGGLARDSPLHF
TRBV7-2,NA,TRBJ1-5,CASSPPYSNQPQHF
TRBV10-3,NA,TRBJ2-1,CAIGGSHYNEQFF